This T cell receptor (beta chain) was found in a study of blood T cell repertoires in COVID-19. In the study overall: Collection of acute and convalescent COVID-19 samples took place in the United States, Italy and Spain. In each case, the material was cDNA or gDNA derived from T cells, B-cell-depleted T cells, or PBMCs.

As originally analysed: How many nucleated cells were present was estimated from reference gene primer amplification. Assay: immunoSEQ multiplex PCR; the TCRdb copy retains only in-frame clones and omits some. V, J and clone size derive from that table, while D and trimming were established from the DNA sequence. Altogether tens of thousands of clones are present, about 83% being singletons, with the ten largest covering roughly 15%. V shed 5 bases and J 2 bases; nucleotides not matched to a gene: 8. The CDR3 spans 15 residues. The germline V gene has CDR1 SEHNR and CDR2 FQNEAQ (reference sequence). The sample consisted of peripheral blood. This sequence originates from a woman between 65 and 79 years old with acute or convalescent COVID-19. The chain joins TRBV7-9 to TRBJ2-5, with 7 bases fitting TRBD2. CDR3 protein: CASSPSGRGQETQYF. The CDR3 DNA reads as TGTGCCAGCAGCCCCTCGGGGCGGGGGCAAGAGACCCAGTACTTC.